Detailed here is one TCR beta chain. Its antigen is as yet unknown. Both TCR beta VDJ combination and CDR3 sequence profiling were carried out. Genomic DNA was the template for this profiling. In TCRdb, the reads were re-called with MiXCR into one record per CDR3 protein. The table includes 250,000 to 350,000 distinct CDR3 sequences, roughly 50% detected once. The sample originates from a study of CD8+CD57+ T cells in acquired aplastic anemia. Across the whole study: Sorted CD4+ and CD8+ cells gave a mean 3.2 ug DNA, range roughly 0.19 to 27.4 ug. Study results and caveats: Researchers reported that CD8+ Simpson's diversity was not significantly different in patients versus controls. Patients and controls shared nearly 30 CD8+ CDR3 sequences, highly expressed in patients.

V was clipped by 0 bases and J by 0 bases, with 5 bases between them. The CDR3 is made up of 13 amino acids. Germline values: CDR1 DFQATT, CDR2 SNEGSKA (reference sequence). The chain recombines TRBV20-1 with TRBJ1-2, with D possibly matching TRBD1 (5 bases). Sequenced input: sorted CD4+, CD8+, or CD8+CD57+ T cells (not recorded which) from PBMCs. The sequence was collected from a human donor with severe aplastic anemia or a healthy control (not recorded which). The CDR3 reads CSAREGANYGYTF. CDR3 coding DNA: TGCAGTGCTAGAGAGGGGGCTAACTATGGCTACACCTTC.